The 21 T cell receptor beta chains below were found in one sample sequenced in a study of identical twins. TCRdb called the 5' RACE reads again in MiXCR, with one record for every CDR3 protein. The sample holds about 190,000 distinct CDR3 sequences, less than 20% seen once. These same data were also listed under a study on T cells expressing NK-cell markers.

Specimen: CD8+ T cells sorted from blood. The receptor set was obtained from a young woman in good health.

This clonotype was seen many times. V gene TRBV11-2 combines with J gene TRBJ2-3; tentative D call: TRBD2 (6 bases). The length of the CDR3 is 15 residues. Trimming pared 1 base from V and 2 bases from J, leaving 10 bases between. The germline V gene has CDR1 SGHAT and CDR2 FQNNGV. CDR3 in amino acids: CASSLVGGNTDTQYF. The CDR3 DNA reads TGTGCCAGCAGCTTAGTTGGGGGGAACACAGATACGCAGTATTTT.

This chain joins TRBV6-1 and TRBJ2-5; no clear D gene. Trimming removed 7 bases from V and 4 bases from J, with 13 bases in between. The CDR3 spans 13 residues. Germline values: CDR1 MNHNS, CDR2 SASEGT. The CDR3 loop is CASTTLGLETQYF. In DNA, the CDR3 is TGTGCCAGCACCACCCTCGGGTTAGAGACCCAGTACTTC.

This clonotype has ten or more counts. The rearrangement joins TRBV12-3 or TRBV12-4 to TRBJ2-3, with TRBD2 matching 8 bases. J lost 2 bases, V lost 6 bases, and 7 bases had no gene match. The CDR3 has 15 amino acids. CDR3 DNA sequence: TGTGCCAGCAGGCCTTGGCGGGGGGACACAGATACGCAGTATTTT. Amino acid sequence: CASRPWRGDTDTQYF.

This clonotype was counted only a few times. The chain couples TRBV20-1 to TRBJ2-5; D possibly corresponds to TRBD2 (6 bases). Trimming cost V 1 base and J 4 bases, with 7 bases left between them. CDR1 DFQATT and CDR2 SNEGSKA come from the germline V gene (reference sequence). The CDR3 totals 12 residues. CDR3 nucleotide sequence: TGCAGTGCTAGAGTGGGAGGAGAGACCCAGTACTTC. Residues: CSARVGGETQYF.

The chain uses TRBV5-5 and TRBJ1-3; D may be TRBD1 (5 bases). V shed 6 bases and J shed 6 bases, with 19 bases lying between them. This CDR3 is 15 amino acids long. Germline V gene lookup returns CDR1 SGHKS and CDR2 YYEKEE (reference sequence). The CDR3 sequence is CASIGSLRAPNTIYF. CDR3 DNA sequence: TGTGCCAGCATAGGCTCGCTCAGGGCGCCAAACACCATATATTTT.

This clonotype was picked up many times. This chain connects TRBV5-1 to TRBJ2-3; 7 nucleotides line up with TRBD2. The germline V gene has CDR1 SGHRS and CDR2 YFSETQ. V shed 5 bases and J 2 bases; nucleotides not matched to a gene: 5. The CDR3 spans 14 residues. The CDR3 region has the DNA TGCGCCAGCAGTAGCCTAGCGGTCACAGATACGCAGTATTTT. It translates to CASSSLAVTDTQYF.

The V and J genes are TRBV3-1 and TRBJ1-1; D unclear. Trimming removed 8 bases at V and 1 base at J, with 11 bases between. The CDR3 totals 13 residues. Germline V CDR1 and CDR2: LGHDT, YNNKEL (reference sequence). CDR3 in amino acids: CASQVGPNTEAFF. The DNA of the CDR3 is TGTGCCAGCCAAGTTGGTCCGAACACTGAAGCTTTCTTT.

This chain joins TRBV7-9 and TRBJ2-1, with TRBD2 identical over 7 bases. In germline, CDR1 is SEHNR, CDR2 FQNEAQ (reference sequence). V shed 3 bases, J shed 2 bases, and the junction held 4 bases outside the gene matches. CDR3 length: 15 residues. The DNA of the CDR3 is TGTGCCAGCAGCTTCAGGCGGGAGCCCTACAATGAGCAGTTCTTC. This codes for CASSFRREPYNEQFF. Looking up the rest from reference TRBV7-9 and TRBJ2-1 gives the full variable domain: DTGVSQNPRHKITKRGQNVTFRCDPISEHNRLYWYRQTLGQGPEFLTYFQNEAQLEKSRLLSDRFSAERPKGSFSTLEIQRTEQGDSAMYLCASSFRREPYNEQFFGPGTRLTVL.

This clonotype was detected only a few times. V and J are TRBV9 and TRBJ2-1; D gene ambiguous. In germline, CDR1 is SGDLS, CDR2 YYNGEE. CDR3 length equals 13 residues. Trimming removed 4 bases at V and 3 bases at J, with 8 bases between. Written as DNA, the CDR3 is TGTGCCAGCAGCCCCCGTCTCTACAATGAGCAGTTCTTC. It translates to CASSPRLYNEQFF.

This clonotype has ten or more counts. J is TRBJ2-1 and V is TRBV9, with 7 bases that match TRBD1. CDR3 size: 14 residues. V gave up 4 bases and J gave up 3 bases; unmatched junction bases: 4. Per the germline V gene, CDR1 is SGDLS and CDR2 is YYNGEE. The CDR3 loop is CASSFAGGYNEQFF. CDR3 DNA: TGTGCCAGCAGCTTCGCAGGGGGCTACAATGAGCAGTTCTTC. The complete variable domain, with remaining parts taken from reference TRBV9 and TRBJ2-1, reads DSGVTQTPKHLITATGQRVTLRCSPRSGDLSVYWYQQSLDQGLQFLIQYYNGEERAKGNILERFSAQQFPDLHSELNLSSLELGDSALYFCASSFAGGYNEQFFGPGTRLTVL.

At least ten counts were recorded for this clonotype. The CDR3 loop is CSARDFQTEQETQYF. The CDR3 DNA sequence: TGCAGTGCTAGAGATTTCCAGACAGAACAAGAGACCCAGTACTTC. This chain connects TRBV20-1 to TRBJ2-5; D is perhaps TRBD1 (5 bases). V was pared by 0 bases and J by 2 bases, with 13 bases between. Germline CDR1 reads DFQATT; CDR2 reads SNEGSKA (reference sequence). The CDR3 is 15 amino acids.

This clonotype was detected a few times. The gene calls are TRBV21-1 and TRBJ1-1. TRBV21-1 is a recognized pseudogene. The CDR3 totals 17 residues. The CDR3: CASSIKGLQGNGTEAFF. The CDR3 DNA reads TGTGCCAGCAGCATTAAGGGCTTACAAGGTAATGGCACTGAAGCTTTCTTT.

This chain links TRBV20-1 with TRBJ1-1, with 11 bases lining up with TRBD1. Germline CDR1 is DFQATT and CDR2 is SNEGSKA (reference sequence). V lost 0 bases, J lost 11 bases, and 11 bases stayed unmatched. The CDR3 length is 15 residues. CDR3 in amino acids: CSARDPGQGAIRAFF. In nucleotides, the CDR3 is TGCAGTGCTAGAGATCCAGGACAGGGGGCGATTCGTGCTTTCTTT.

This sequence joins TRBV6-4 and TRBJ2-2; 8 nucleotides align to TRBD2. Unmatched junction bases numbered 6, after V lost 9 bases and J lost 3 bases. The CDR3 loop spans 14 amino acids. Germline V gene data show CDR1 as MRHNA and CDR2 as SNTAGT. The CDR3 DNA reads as TGTGCCAGTCTCAAGACTAGCGACACCGGGGAGCTGTTTTTT. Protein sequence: CASLKTSDTGELFF.

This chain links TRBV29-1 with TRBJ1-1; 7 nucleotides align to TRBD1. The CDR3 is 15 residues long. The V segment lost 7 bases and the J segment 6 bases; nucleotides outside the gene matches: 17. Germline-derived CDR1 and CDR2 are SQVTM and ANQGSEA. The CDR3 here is CSGNDRVSVVSEAFF. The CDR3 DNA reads TGCAGCGGGAACGACAGGGTAAGCGTTGTTTCTGAAGCTTTCTTT.

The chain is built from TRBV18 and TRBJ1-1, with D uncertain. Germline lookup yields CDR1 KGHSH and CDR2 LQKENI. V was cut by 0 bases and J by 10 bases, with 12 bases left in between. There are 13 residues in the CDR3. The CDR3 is CASSPPRGAGAFF. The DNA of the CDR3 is TGTGCCAGCTCACCACCGAGAGGAGCTGGAGCTTTCTTT. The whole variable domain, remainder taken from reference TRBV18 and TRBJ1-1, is NAGVMQNPRHLVRRRGQEARLRCSPMKGHSHVYWYRQLPEEGLKFMVYLQKENIIDESGMPKERFSAEFPKEGPSILRIQQVVRGDSAAYFCASSPPRGAGAFFGQGTRLTVV.

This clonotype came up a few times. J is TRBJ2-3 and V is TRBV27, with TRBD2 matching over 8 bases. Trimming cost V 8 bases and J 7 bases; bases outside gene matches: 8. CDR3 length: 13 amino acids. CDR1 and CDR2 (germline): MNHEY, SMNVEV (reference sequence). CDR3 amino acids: CASGTGGPYTQYF. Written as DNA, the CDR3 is TGTGCCAGCGGGACGGGAGGGCCCTATACGCAGTATTTT.

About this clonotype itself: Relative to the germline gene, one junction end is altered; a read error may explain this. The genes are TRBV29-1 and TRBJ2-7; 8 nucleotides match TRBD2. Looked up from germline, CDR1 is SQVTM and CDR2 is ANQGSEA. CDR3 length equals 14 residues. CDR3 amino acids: CSVAGEREFYEQCF. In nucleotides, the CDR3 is TGCAGCGTCGCCGGAGAGCGGGAGTTCTACGAGCAGTGCTTC.

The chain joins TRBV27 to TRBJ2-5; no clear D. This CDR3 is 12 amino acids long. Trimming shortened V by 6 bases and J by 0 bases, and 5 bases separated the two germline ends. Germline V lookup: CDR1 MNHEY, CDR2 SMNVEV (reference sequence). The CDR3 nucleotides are TGTGCCAGCAGCAAAGACCAAGAGACCCAGTACTTC. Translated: CASSKDQETQYF.

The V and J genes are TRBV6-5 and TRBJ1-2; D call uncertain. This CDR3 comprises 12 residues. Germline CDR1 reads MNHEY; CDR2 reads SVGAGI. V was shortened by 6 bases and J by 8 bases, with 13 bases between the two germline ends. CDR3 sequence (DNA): TGTGCCAGCAGCGGAACGGCGTACGGCTACACCTTC. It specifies CASSGTAYGYTF.

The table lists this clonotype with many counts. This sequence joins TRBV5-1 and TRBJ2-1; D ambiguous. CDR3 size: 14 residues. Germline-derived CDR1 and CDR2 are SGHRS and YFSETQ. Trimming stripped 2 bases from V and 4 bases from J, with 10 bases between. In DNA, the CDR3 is TGCGCCAGCAGCTTCACCCCCAGTTACAATGAGCAGTTCTTC. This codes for CASSFTPSYNEQFF.